This T cell receptor (beta chain) was identified in a study of cytomegalovirus exposure and HLA in healthy donors. Study findings and constraints: Both high specificity and high sensitivity reportedly marked the classifier's diagnosis of cytomegalovirus status. Confirmation in vitro established that a few CMV-associated chains were specific for CMV antigens.

Looked up from germline, CDR1 is SGHTA and CDR2 is FQGTGA. Trimming stripped 2 bases from V and 1 base from J, with 5 bases between. This CDR3 comprises 13 residues. To note about this clone: Its antigen is currently unknown. Other DNA sequences of this sample code for an identical CDR3.

A multiplex PCR was run with 60 Vbeta primers and 13 Jbeta primers. Under the authors' procedure: A later analysis tallied 80 million to 100 million unique TCR beta chains, about 11 million of them shared. The data were produced by immunoSEQ multiplex PCR, yet TCRdb's version contains in-frame clones alone and is incomplete. V, J and clone size were drawn from that table, and D and trimming were deduced from the DNA. The sample holds about 120,000 clones, roughly 79% seen once. Sequencing was done on a sample of PBMCs. The genes are TRBV7-3 and TRBJ1-1, with no clear D. This TCR was sampled from a woman between 35 and 50 years old in good health and CMV-seronegative. CDR3 bases: TGTGCCAGCAGCTTATATCGGAACACTGAAGCTTTCTTT. Its translation: CASSLYRNTEAFF.